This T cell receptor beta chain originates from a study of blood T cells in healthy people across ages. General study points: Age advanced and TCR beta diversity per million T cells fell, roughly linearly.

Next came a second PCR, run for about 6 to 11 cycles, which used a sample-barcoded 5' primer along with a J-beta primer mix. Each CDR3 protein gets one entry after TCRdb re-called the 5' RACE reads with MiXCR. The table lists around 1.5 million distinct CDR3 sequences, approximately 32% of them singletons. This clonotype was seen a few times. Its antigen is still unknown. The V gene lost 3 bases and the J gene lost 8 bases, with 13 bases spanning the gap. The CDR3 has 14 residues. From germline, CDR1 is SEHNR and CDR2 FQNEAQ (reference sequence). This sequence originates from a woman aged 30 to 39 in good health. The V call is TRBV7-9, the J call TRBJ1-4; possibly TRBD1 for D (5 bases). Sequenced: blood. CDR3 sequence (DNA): TGTGCCAGCAGCTTCTCCGGGACGGAGGAAAAACTGTTTTTT. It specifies CASSFSGTEEKLFF.